Here is one T cell receptor (beta chain) with its context. Libraries were prepared by immunoSEQ multiplex PCR; TCRdb keeps only in-frame clonotypes and omits some of them. The sample shows about 400,000 clones, about 91% of them seen only once. Stated treatment: about 20 received Ad26.COV2.S at low or high dose, single or two shots; 5 received placebo; per-sample allocation not given. The samples were gathered on day 63 after the first injection of vaccine or placebo. Trimming took 4 bases from V and 9 from J, leaving 8 bases between them. The CDR3 runs 11 residues. From germline, CDR1 is SGDLS and CDR2 YYNGEE. The data originate from a study of Ad26.COV2.S vaccination and SARS-CoV-2 variants. On the study more broadly: Ad26.COV2.S, an intramuscular injection, was given once or twice 56 days apart.

The sequence derives from a person aged 18-65 years who received the Ad26.COV2.S COVID-19 vaccine or a placebo. The chain combines TRBV9 with TRBJ2-1; TRBD2 might be the D (5 bases). Sequencing used peripheral blood, obtained in a trial of Ad26.COV2.S vaccine versus placebo. CDR3 coding DNA: TGTGCCAGCAGCACTCGGGGTGAGCAGTTCTTC. It is translated as CASSTRGEQFF. Combining the CDR3 with reference TRBV9 and TRBJ2-1 gives the whole variable domain DSGVTQTPKHLITATGQRVTLRCSPRSGDLSVYWYQQSLDQGLQFLIQYYNGEERAKGNILERFSAQQFPDLHSELNLSSLELGDSALYFCASSTRGEQFFGPGTRLTVL.